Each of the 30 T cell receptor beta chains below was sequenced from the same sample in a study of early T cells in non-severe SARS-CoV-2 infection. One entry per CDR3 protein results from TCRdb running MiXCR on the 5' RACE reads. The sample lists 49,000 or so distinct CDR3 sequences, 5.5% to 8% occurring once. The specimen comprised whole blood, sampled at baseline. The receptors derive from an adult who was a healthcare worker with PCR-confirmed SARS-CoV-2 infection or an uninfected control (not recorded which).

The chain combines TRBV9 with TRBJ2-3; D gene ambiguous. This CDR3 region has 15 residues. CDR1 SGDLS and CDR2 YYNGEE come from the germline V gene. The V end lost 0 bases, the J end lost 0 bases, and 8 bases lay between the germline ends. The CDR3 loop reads CASSVVGSSTDTQYF. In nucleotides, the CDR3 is TGTGCCAGCAGCGTAGTGGGATCCAGCACAGATACGCAGTATTTT.

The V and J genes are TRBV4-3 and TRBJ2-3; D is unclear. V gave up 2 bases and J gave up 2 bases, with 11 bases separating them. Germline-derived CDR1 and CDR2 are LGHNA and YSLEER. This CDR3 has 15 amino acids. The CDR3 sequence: CASSQSRPFTDTQYF. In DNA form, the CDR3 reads TGCGCCAGCAGCCAATCACGTCCTTTCACAGATACGCAGTATTTT.

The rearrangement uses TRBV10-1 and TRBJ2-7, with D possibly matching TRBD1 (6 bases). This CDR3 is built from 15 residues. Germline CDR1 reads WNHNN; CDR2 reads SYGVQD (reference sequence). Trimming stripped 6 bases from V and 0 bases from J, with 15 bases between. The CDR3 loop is CASSEKGRGSYEQYF. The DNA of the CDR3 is TGCGCCAGCAGCGAAAAAGGCAGGGGCTCCTACGAGCAGTACTTC.

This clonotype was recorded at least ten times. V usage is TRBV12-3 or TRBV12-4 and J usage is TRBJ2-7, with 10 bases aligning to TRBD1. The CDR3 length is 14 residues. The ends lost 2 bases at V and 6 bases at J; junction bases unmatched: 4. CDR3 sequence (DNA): TGTGCCAGCAGTTTACCGGGACAGGGGTCCGAGCAGTACTTC. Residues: CASSLPGQGSEQYF.

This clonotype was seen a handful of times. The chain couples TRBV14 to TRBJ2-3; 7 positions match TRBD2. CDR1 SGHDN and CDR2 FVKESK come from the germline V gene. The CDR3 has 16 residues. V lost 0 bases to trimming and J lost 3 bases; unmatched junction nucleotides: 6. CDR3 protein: CASSQDRGLRTDTQYF. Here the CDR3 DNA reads TGTGCCAGCAGCCAAGATCGGGGACTACGAACAGATACGCAGTATTTT.

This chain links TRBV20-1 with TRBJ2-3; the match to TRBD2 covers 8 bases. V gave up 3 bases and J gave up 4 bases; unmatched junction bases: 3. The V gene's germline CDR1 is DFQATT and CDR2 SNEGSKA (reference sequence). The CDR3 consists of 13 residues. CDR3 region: CSASGGAADTQYF. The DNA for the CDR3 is TGCAGTGCTAGCGGGGGGGCGGCAGATACGCAGTATTTT.

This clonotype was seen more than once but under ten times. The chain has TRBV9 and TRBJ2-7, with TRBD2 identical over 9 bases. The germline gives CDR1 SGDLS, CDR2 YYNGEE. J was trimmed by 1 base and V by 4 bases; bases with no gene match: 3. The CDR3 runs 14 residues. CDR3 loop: CASSRTSESYEQYF. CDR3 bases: TGTGCCAGCAGCAGGACTAGCGAGTCCTACGAGCAGTACTTC.

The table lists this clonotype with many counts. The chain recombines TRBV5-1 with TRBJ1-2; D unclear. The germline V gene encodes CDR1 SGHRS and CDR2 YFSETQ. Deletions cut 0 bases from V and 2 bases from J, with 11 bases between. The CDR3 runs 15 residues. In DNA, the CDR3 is TGCGCCAGCAGCTTGGTACCCGGGGTCAACTATGGCTACACCTTC. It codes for CASSLVPGVNYGYTF.

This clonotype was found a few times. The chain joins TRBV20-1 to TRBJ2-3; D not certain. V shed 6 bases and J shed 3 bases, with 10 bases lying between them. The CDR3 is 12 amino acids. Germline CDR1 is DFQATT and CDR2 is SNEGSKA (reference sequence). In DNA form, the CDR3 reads TGCAGTGCAGGGATGGAGACAGATACGCAGTATTTT. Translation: CSAGMETDTQYF.

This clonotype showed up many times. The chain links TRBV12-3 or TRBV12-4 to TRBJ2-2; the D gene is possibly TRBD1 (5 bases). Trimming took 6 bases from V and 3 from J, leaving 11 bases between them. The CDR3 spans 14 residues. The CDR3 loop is CASSLKTDTGELFF. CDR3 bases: TGTGCCAGCAGCCTAAAGACAGACACCGGGGAGCTGTTTTTT.

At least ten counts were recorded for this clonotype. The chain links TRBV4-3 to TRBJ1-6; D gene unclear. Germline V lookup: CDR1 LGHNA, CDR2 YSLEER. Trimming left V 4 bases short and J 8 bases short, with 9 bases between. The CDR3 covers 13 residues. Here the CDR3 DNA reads TGCGCCAGCAGCCGGGCGAGTGATTCACCCCTCCACTTT. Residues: CASSRASDSPLHF.

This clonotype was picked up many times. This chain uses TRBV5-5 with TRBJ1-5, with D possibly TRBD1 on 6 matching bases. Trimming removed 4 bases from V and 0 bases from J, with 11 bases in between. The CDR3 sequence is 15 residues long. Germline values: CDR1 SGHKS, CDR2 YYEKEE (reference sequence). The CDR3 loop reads CASSPTGNSNQPQHF. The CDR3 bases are TGTGCCAGCAGCCCCACAGGGAATAGCAATCAGCCCCAGCATTTT. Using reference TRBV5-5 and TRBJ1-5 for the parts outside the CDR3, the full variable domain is DAGVTQSPTHLIKTRGQQVTLRCSPISGHKSVSWYQQVLGQGPQFIFQYYEKEERGRGNFPDRFSARQFPNYSSELNVNALLLGDSALYLCASSPTGNSNQPQHFGDGTRLSIL.

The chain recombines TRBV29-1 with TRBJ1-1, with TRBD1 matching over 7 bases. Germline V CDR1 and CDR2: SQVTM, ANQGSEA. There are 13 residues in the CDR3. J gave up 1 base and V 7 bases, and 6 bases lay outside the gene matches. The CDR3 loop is CSALGQTNTEAFF. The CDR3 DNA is TGCAGCGCTCTGGGACAGACGAACACTGAAGCTTTCTTT.

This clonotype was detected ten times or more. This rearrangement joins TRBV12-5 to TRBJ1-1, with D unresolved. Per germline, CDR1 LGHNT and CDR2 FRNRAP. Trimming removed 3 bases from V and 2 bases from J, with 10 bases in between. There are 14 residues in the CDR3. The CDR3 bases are TGTGCTAGTGGTTTTACCAGTGAAAACACTGAAGCTTTCTTT. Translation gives CASGFTSENTEAFF.

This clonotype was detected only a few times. CDR3 sequence (DNA): TGTGCCAGCTCACCTCAACGAGATGAGCAGTACTTC. This sequence encodes CASSPQRDEQYF. The V gene is TRBV18, the J gene TRBJ2-7, with D uncertain. The CDR3 spans 12 residues. With 3 bases removed from V and 7 bases from J, the gap between germline ends came to 10 bases. Germline lookup yields CDR1 KGHSH and CDR2 LQKENI.

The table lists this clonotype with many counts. The CDR3 DNA reads TGTGCCACCAGCAGAGGGTGGGGAGATGAGCAGTTCTTC. Its translation is CATSRGWGDEQFF. The chain recombines TRBV15 with TRBJ2-1, with D perhaps matching TRBD2 (5 bases). Trimming removed 1 base at V and 8 bases at J, with 9 bases between. The CDR3 loop spans 13 amino acids. Looked up from germline, CDR1 is LNHNV and CDR2 is YYDKDF (reference sequence).

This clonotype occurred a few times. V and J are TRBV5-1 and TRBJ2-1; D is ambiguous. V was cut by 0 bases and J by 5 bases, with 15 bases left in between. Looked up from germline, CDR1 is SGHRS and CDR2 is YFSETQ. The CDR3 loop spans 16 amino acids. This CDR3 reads CASSLAGLDINNEQFF. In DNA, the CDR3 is TGCGCCAGCAGCTTGGCCGGTCTAGATATTAACAATGAGCAGTTCTTC.

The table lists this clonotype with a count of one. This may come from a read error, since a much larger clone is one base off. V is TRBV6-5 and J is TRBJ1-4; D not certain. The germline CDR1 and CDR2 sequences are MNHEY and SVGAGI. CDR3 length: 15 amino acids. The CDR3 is CASSENSPTSEKLFF. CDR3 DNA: TGTGCCAGCAGTGAAAACTCCCCAACTAGTGAAAAACTGTTTTTT.

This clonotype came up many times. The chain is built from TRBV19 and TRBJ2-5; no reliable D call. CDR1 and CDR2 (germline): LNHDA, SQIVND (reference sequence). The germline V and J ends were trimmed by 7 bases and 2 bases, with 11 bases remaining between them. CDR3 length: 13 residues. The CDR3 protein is CASTMRHQETQYF. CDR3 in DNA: TGTGCCAGTACAATGCGTCATCAAGAGACCCAGTACTTC.

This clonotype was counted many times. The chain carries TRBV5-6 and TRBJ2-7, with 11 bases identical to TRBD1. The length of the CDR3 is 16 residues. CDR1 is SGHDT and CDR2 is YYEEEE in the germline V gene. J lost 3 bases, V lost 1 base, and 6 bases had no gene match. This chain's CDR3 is CASSLRAGQGVYEQYF. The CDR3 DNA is TGTGCCAGCAGCTTGCGTGCGGGACAGGGGGTCTACGAGCAGTACTTC.

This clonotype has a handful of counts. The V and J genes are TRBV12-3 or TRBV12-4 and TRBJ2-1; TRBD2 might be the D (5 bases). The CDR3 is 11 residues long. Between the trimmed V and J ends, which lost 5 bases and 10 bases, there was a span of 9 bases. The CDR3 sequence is CASSPSMEQFF. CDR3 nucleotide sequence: TGTGCCAGCAGTCCTAGCATGGAGCAGTTCTTC.

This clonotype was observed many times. The CDR3 DNA reads TGTGCCACCAGCGATAAATCAGGGTTTCAGCCCCAGCATTTT. It codes for CATSDKSGFQPQHF. The rearrangement uses TRBV15 and TRBJ1-5, with TRBD1 as a possible D gene (5 bases). From germline, CDR1 is LNHNV and CDR2 YYDKDF (reference sequence). V lost 5 bases and J 6 bases, leaving 14 bases between the germline ends. The CDR3 length is 14 residues.

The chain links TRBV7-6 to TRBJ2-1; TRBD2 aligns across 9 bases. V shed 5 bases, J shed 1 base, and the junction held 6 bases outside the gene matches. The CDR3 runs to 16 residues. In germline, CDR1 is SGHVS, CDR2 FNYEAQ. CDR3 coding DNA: TGTGCCAGCAGCCCACAAGCGGGGGGTTCCTACAATGAGCAGTTCTTC. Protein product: CASSPQAGGSYNEQFF.

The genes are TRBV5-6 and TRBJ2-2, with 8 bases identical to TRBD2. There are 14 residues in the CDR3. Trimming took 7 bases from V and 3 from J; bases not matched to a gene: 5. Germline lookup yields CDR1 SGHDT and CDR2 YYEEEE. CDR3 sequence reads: CASFAGGYTGELFF. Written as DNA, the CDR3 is TGTGCCAGCTTCGCGGGAGGTTACACCGGGGAGCTGTTTTTT.

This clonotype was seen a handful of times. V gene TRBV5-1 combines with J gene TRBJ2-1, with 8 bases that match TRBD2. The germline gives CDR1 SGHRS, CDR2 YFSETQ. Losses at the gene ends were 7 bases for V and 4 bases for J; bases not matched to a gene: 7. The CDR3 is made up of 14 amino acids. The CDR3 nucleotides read TGCGCCAGCGTTCCGGGGGGGCCATACAATGAGCAGTTCTTC. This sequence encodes CASVPGGPYNEQFF.

The chain's CDR3 is CASNQGGTPTDTQYF. The CDR3 bases are TGTGCCAGCAATCAAGGGGGGACTCCCACAGATACGCAGTATTTT. The rearrangement joins TRBV6-2 or TRBV6-3 to TRBJ2-3, with D tentatively TRBD1 or TRBD2 (6 bases each). Germline lookup yields CDR1 MNHEY and CDR2 SVGEGT. Trimming stripped 7 bases from V and 2 bases from J, with 16 bases between. The CDR3 consists of 15 residues.

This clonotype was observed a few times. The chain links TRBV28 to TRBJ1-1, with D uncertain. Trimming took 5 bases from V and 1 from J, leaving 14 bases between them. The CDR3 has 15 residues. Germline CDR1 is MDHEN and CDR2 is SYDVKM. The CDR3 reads CASSPQQTPNTEAFF. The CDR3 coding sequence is TGTGCCAGCAGTCCCCAACAGACCCCGAACACTGAAGCTTTCTTT.

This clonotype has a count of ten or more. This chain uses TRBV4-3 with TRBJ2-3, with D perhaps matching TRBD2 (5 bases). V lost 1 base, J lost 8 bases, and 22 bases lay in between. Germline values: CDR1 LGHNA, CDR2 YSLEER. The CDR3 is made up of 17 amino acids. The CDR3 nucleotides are TGCGCCAGCAGCCAAGTCGGTAATCGCCGGGGTGTGGGTACGCAGTATTTT. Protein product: CASSQVGNRRGVGTQYF.

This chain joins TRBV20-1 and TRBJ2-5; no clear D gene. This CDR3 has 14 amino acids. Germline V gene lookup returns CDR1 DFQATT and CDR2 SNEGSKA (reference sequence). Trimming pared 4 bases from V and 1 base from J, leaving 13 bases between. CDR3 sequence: CSAILSGIQETQYF. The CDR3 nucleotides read TGCAGTGCTATTCTTTCTGGGATCCAAGAGACCCAGTACTTC.

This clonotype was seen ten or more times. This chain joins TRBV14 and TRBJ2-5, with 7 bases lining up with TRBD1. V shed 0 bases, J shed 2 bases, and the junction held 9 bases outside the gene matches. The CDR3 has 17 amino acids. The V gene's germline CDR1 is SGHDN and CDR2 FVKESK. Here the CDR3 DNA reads TGTGCCAGCAGCCAAGATTCGACAGGGAAGGGACAAGAGACCCAGTACTTC. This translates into CASSQDSTGKGQETQYF.